This T cell receptor (beta chain) is from a study of early stage breast cancer tumors. On the study more broadly: The ER+/PR+/HER2- tumors included 7 to 9 ductal and a few lobular carcinomas. Whole-study findings and limits: Chain pairing and CD4, CD8 or FOXP3 expression were not captured.

V lost 1 base to trimming and J lost 9 bases, with 4 bases between them. This CDR3 has 11 residues. Germline V gene lookup returns CDR1 MNHEY and CDR2 SVGAGI. Each sample had two DNA replicates, roughly 0.5 ug blood or roughly 1.5 ug tissue. Some clones are missing from TCRdb's copy, which holds only in-frame ones; the method was immunoSEQ multiplex PCR. The sample shows about 72,000 clones, more than 65% of them seen only once. With respect to this clone: What it binds is not known.

This TCR came from a person between 55 and 70 years old with breast cancer. The sequenced sample consisted of blood. The gene calls are TRBV6-5 and TRBJ2-1; no clear D gene. The CDR3 here is CASSYLTEQFF. DNA for the CDR3: TGTGCCAGCAGTTACTTGACTGAGCAGTTCTTC.